A single sample gave rise to the 18 T cell receptor beta chains below, sequenced in a study of patients and donors after allogeneic stem cell transplantation. TCRdb itself ran the RT-PCR reads through MiXCR, one entry per CDR3 protein. The data hold about 74,000 distinct CDR3 sequences, with around 27% observed a single time. The specimen was blood, either unsorted or a sorted T cell fraction (not recorded which). The receptors stem from a human donor who was either an allogeneic HSCT recipient or a stem cell or donor lymphocyte infusion donor (not recorded which). It is not recorded whose cells these are; they may come from a transplant donor.

The V and J genes are TRBV5-6 and TRBJ2-1, with D perhaps being TRBD1 or TRBD2 (5 bases each). There are 16 residues in the CDR3. Trimming took 0 bases from V and 7 from J, leaving 17 bases between them. CDR1 is SGHDT, CDR2 YYEEEE, per germline. This CDR3 reads CASSLGGVPRPNEQFF. The CDR3 nucleotides read TGTGCCAGCAGCTTGGGAGGGGTTCCTCGGCCGAATGAGCAGTTCTTC.

J is TRBJ2-2 and V is TRBV7-2; D not resolved. The CDR3 is made up of 16 amino acids. V was trimmed by 5 bases and J by 3 bases, leaving 16 bases between them. From germline, CDR1 is SGHTA and CDR2 FQGNSA. The CDR3 sequence is CASSPLRQSDTGELFF. CDR3 coding DNA: TGTGCCAGCAGCCCCCTAAGGCAGTCGGACACCGGGGAGCTGTTTTTT.

In this sample, this clonotype turned up a few times. The chain recombines TRBV20-1 with TRBJ1-3; 10 positions agree with TRBD1. V lost 3 bases to trimming and J lost 2 bases; unmatched junction nucleotides: 4. CDR3 size: 15 residues. Per the germline V gene, CDR1 is DFQATT and CDR2 is SNEGSKA (reference sequence). The CDR3 is CSASRGTGAGNTIYF. The CDR3 DNA reads TGCAGTGCTAGCAGGGGGACAGGGGCTGGAAACACCATATATTTT.

This clonotype was observed a few times. This chain connects TRBV4-1 to TRBJ2-3, with D tentatively TRBD2 (6 bases). The CDR3 sequence is 20 residues long. Germline CDR1 MGHRA, CDR2 YSYEKL. V lost 0 bases to trimming and J lost 1 base, with 23 bases between them. CDR3 sequence (DNA): TGCGCCAGCAGCCAAGAAGATGGGCTTCACTTATCTAGCGGCACAGATACGCAGTATTTT. It yields the protein CASSQEDGLHLSSGTDTQYF.

The rearrangement links TRBV7-1 to TRBJ1-2; 7 bases fit TRBD1. TRBV7-1 is reported as an ORF; its role is uncertain. With 3 bases clipped from V and 7 bases from J, the junction kept 11 bases outside the gene matches. This CDR3 has 15 residues. The CDR3: CASSSSTGEISGYTF. DNA of the CDR3: TGTGCCAGCAGCTCCTCAACAGGGGAGATTAGTGGCTACACCTTC.

CDR3 sequence: CASSRPGWETQYF. As DNA, the CDR3 is TGTGCCAGCAGCCGACCAGGGTGGGAGACCCAGTACTTC. The V gene is TRBV7-2, the J gene TRBJ2-5; weak D call: TRBD1 (5 bases). The ends were cut back, 5 bases at V and 5 bases at J, with 12 bases in the middle. CDR3 size: 13 residues. From germline, CDR1 is SGHTA and CDR2 FQGNSA.

This clonotype was seen at least ten times. This chain joins TRBV14 and TRBJ1-5; no clear D. The V and J ends lost 6 bases and 1 base respectively, with 4 bases between them. From germline, CDR1 is SGHDN and CDR2 FVKESK. The CDR3 is 12 residues long. DNA of the CDR3: TGTGCCAGCAGTGAAAGCAATCAGCCCCAGCATTTT. Translating it yields CASSESNQPQHF.

The CDR3 sequence is CASSYTVGPAGRALHF. Here the CDR3 DNA reads TGTGCCAGCAGTTACACGGTCGGACCGGCCGGGAGGGCCCTCCACTTT. The gene calls are TRBV6-5 and TRBJ1-6, with no clear D. Per the germline V gene, CDR1 is MNHEY and CDR2 is SVGAGI. Trimming removed 2 bases at V and 14 bases at J, with 22 bases between. This CDR3 is built from 16 residues.

There are a few counts of this clonotype. The V gene is TRBV30, the J gene TRBJ2-3; TRBD2 might be the D (5 bases). Between the trimmed V and J ends, which lost 5 bases and 1 base, there was a span of 10 bases. Looked up from germline, CDR1 is GTSNPN and CDR2 is SVGIG (reference sequence). The CDR3 consists of 13 residues. The chain's CDR3 is CAWRRVGTDTQYF. The CDR3 DNA reads TGTGCCTGGCGGCGGGTTGGCACAGATACGCAGTATTTT.

This clonotype has a handful of counts. The genes are TRBV19 and TRBJ1-5; D is unclear. This CDR3 is 15 amino acids long. The germline gives CDR1 LNHDA, CDR2 SQIVND (reference sequence). V lost 5 bases to trimming and J lost 2 bases, with 13 bases between them. CDR3 nucleotide sequence: TGTGCCAGTAGTCAATCAGCGAACGGCAATCAGCCCCAGCATTTT. It specifies CASSQSANGNQPQHF.

Turning to this clonotype: One base away lies a much larger clone, so this may be a sequencing read error. The rearrangement uses TRBV18 and TRBJ1-1; D ambiguous. Germline CDR1 KGHSH, CDR2 LQKENI. The CDR3 is made up of 15 amino acids. DNA for the CDR3: TGTGCCAGCTCACCTTCACGAGGGCGTAACACTGAATCTTTCTTT. It translates to CASSPSRGRNTESFF.

The genes are TRBV11-2 and TRBJ2-1, with 7 bases lining up with TRBD1. Per the germline V gene, CDR1 is SGHAT and CDR2 is FQNNGV. Trimming at V came to 3 bases and at J to 2 bases, leaving 13 bases not matched to a gene. The CDR3 length is 18 residues. The CDR3 DNA follows: TGTGCCAGCAGCTTCAATGGGGGTACGGACAGGCCCTACAATGAGCAGTTCTTC. It is translated as CASSFNGGTDRPYNEQFF.

This clonotype was picked up many times. This chain uses TRBV12-3 or TRBV12-4 with TRBJ1-1; possible D gene TRBD1, 6 bases. The CDR3 is 12 amino acids. V was pared by 5 bases and J by 7 bases, with 11 bases between. CDR3 in amino acids: CASSLQGVEAFF. CDR3 DNA sequence: TGTGCCAGCAGTCTACAGGGTGTTGAAGCTTTCTTT.

This clonotype occurred a few times. The rearrangement uses TRBV7-8 and TRBJ1-5, with D possibly TRBD1 on 6 matching bases. Between the trimmed V and J ends, which lost 3 bases and 3 bases, there was a span of 15 bases. The V gene's germline CDR1 is SGHVS and CDR2 FQNEAQ. This CDR3 is 16 amino acids long. The CDR3 loop reads CASSFATGRANQPQHF. The CDR3 DNA reads TGTGCCAGCAGCTTCGCCACAGGGAGGGCCAATCAGCCCCAGCATTTT. The full variable domain, rest sourced from reference TRBV7-8 and TRBJ1-5, is GAGVSQSPRYKVAKRGQDVALRCDPISGHVSLFWYQQALGQGPEFLTYFQNEAQLDKSGLPSDRFFAERPEGSVSTLKIQRTQQEDSAVYLCASSFATGRANQPQHFGDGTRLSIL.

The chain links TRBV13 to TRBJ2-7; TRBD1 agrees at 9 bases. Germline V lookup: CDR1 PRHDT, CDR2 FYEKMQ (reference sequence). The ends lost 6 bases at V and 9 bases at J; junction bases unmatched: 9. This CDR3 is built from 13 residues. The CDR3 nucleotides are TGTGCCAGCAGTGGACAGGGGAACCGGGGGCAGTACTTC. Amino acid sequence: CASSGQGNRGQYF. Filled out from reference TRBV13 and TRBJ2-7, the complete variable domain reads AAGVIQSPRHLIKEKRETATLKCYPIPRHDTVYWYQQGPGQDPQFLISFYEKMQSDKGSIPDRFSAQQFSDYHSELNMSSLELGDSALYFCASSGQGNRGQYFGPGTRLTVT.

V gene TRBV21-1 combines with J gene TRBJ2-4; the table's D call, TRBD1, was not checked against the DNA. TRBV21-1 is noted as a pseudogene. The length of the CDR3 is 17 residues. CDR3 nucleotide sequence: TGTGCCAGCAGCAAAAATGGGGGAGACAGGAGGTCGGACATTCAGTACTTC. This gives the protein CASSKNGGDRRSDIQYF.

The table lists this clonotype with a few counts. The chain couples TRBV9 to TRBJ2-2; 11 bases line up with TRBD2. The CDR3 spans 16 residues. Looked up from germline, CDR1 is SGDLS and CDR2 is YYNGEE. V lost 2 bases, J lost 1 base, and 1 base stayed unmatched. CDR3 residues: CASSVGLAVNTGELFF. The CDR3, as DNA: TGTGCCAGCAGCGTGGGACTAGCGGTGAACACCGGGGAGCTGTTTTTT. The full variable domain, its missing parts supplied by reference TRBV9 and TRBJ2-2, is DSGVTQTPKHLITATGQRVTLRCSPRSGDLSVYWYQQSLDQGLQFLIQYYNGEERAKGNILERFSAQQFPDLHSELNLSSLELGDSALYFCASSVGLAVNTGELFFGEGSRLTVL.

The genes are TRBV11-2 and TRBJ1-1, with a possible D match to TRBD1 (6 bases). V gave up 5 bases and J gave up 1 base, with 11 bases separating them. The CDR3 length is 14 residues. Germline values: CDR1 SGHAT, CDR2 FQNNGV. CDR3 in amino acids: CASSTKQGNTEAFF. For the CDR3, the DNA is TGTGCCAGCAGCACAAAACAGGGGAACACTGAAGCTTTCTTT. The full variable domain, in which reference TRBV11-2 and TRBJ1-1 provide the parts outside the CDR3, is EAGVAQSPRYKIIEKRQSVAFWCNPISGHATLYWYQQILGQGPKLLIQFQNNGVVDDSQLPKDRFSAERLKGVDSTLKIQPAKLEDSAVYLCASSTKQGNTEAFFGQGTRLTVV.